This TCR beta chain derives from a study of radiotherapy plus CTLA-4 blockade in lung cancer. Study details: Objective responses were recorded in 15% to 20% of patients, with disease control recorded in less than 40%.

Note on this clone: Its antigen is still unknown.

There are 17 residues in the CDR3. Germline V gene data show CDR1 as MGHRA and CDR2 as YSYEKL. The germline V and J ends were trimmed by 0 bases and 0 bases, with 14 bases remaining between them. The study, taken as a whole, reports: The best prediction of response reportedly came from early blood T cell clone dynamics, with interferon-beta. After treatment with radiotherapy plus ipilimumab, TCR clones that came from the tumor expanded in blood.

Sequencing used immunoSEQ multiplex PCR; TCRdb keeps in-frame clones, though not all of them. The table has about 51,000 clones, about 85% seen once. The sample was peripheral blood, taken from a patient treated with radiotherapy plus ipilimumab. The chain employs TRBV4-1 and TRBJ2-5; a possible D gene is TRBD2 (7 bases). The sequence was obtained from a human donor with non-small cell lung cancer who had a complete response to radiotherapy plus ipilimumab. CDR3 amino acids: CASSQEGASGNQETQYF. The DNA of the CDR3 is TGCGCCAGCAGCCAAGAGGGGGCTAGCGGCAACCAAGAGACCCAGTACTTC.